The 7 T cell receptor beta chains below were found in one sample sequenced in a study of shared clonotypes between healthy human individuals. Positively selected for CCR7, the CD45RO-negative cells used as naive CD8 cells excluded terminally differentiated effector memory CD45RA+ cells. Libraries were prepared by immunoSEQ multiplex PCR; TCRdb keeps only in-frame clonotypes and omits some of them. The sample lists about 2 million clones, approximately 94% occurring once. Sequenced material: naive CD8+ T cells sorted from blood. The receptors come from a man between 18 and 29 years old in good health.

This clone was counted between two and nine times. The sample has other DNA sequences that encode this CDR3 too. This chain connects TRBV27 to TRBJ1-6, with D maybe TRBD1 (5 bases). Germline V CDR1 and CDR2: MNHEY, SMNVEV (reference sequence). This CDR3 region has 14 residues. V was shortened by 6 bases and J by 9 bases, with 15 bases between the two germline ends. CDR3 in amino acids: CASSLRDLRSPLHF. CDR3 DNA sequence: TGTGCCAGCAGCCTCAGGGATTTACGTTCACCCCTCCACTTT.

The chain joins TRBV9 to TRBJ2-7, with D perhaps given as TRBD1 or TRBD2 (6 bases each). V was shortened by 0 bases and J by 0 bases, with 13 bases between the two germline ends. The CDR3 length is 16 residues. Germline CDR1 is SGDLS and CDR2 is YYNGEE. The CDR3 nucleotides are TGTGCCAGCAGCGTAGACGGGGGCGCAAGCTCCTACGAGCAGTACTTC. Translating it yields CASSVDGGASSYEQYF. Together with reference TRBV9 and TRBJ2-7, the CDR3 gives the full variable domain: DSGVTQTPKHLITATGQRVTLRCSPRSGDLSVYWYQQSLDQGLQFLIQYYNGEERAKGNILERFSAQQFPDLHSELNLSSLELGDSALYFCASSVDGGASSYEQYFGPGTRLTVT.

The chain combines TRBV6-5 with TRBJ1-1; no reliable D call. Trimming removed 4 bases at V and 1 base at J, with 16 bases between. In germline, CDR1 is MNHEY, CDR2 SVGAGI. This CDR3 comprises 16 residues. The CDR3 loop reads CASSLFGGAGNTEAFF. CDR3 in DNA: TGTGCCAGCAGTTTATTCGGTGGAGCAGGGAACACTGAAGCTTTCTTT.

This chain links TRBV6-1 with TRBJ2-7, with D unclear. This CDR3 comprises 12 residues. V was pared by 5 bases and J by 4 bases, with 9 bases between. Germline V gene sequence: CDR1 MNHNS, CDR2 SASEGT. In DNA form, the CDR3 reads TGTGCCAGCAGTATGGGATTTTACGAGCAGTACTTC. Translated, it gives CASSMGFYEQYF.

V is TRBV2 and J is TRBJ1-6; no reliable D call. This CDR3 spans 13 amino acids. V lost 7 bases and J 9 bases, leaving 13 bases between the germline ends. Germline loops: CDR1 SNHLY, CDR2 FYNNEI. The CDR3 loop is CASIPGAASPLHF. In DNA, the CDR3 is TGTGCCAGCATCCCCGGCGCGGCTTCACCCCTCCACTTT.

For this clone: The junction and the germline gene differ at one end; a read error may be behind it. V is TRBV5-6 and J is TRBJ2-3, with TRBD1 matching over 7 bases. CDR3 length: 12 residues. Germline V gene lookup returns CDR1 SGHDT and CDR2 YYEEEE. The CDR3 DNA sequence: TGTGCCAGCAGTGGGACAGATATCACAAATAGGTTT. Its protein product is CASSGTDITNRF.

The chain uses TRBV5-6 and TRBJ2-5, with TRBD2 matching 10 bases. The CDR3 has 16 residues. In germline, CDR1 is SGHDT, CDR2 YYEEEE. V dropped 0 bases and J dropped 9; count of bases not matched to a gene: 11. CDR3 sequence reads: CASSLDIAGGIGPQYF. As DNA, the CDR3 is TGTGCCAGCAGCTTGGATATAGCGGGGGGAATTGGGCCCCAGTACTTC.